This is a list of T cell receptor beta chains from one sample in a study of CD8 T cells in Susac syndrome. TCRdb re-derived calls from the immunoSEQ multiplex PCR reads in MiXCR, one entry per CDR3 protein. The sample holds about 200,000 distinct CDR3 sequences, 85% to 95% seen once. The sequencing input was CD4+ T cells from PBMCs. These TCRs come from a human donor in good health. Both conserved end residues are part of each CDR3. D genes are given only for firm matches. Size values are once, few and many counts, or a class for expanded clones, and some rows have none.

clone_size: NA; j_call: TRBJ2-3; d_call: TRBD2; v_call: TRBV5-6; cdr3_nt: TGTGCCAGCAGCTCCGGGACTAGCGGGCTCAGCACAGATACGCAGTATTTT; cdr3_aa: CASSSGTSGLSTDTQYF
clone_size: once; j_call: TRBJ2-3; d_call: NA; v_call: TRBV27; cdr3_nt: TGTGCCAGCAGCTGGGACATTGCTAGCACAGATACGCAGTATTTT; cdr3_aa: CASSWDIASTDTQYF
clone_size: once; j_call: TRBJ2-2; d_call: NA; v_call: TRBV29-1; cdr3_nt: TGCAGCGTCGAAAAGGCGGGATCCGGGGAGCTGTTTTTT; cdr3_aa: CSVEKAGSGELFF
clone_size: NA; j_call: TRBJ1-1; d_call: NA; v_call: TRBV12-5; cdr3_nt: TGTGCTAGTGGTCCCCGTGGAGGGGAGGCTTTCTTT; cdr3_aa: CASGPRGGEAFF
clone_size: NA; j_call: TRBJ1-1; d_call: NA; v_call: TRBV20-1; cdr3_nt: TGCAGTGCCCCAAGGCCGGGCGTTGAGGGAGCTTTCTTT; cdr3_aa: CSAPRPGVEGAFF
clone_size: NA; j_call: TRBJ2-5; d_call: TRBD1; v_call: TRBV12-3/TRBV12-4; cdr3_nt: TGTGCCAGCAGTACCCCCGGGACAGGGGTTCGGGAGACCCAGTACTTC; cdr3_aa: CASSTPGTGVRETQYF
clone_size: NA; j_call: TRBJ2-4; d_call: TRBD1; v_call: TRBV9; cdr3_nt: TGTGCCAGCAGCGTAGAAGGGACAGAAAACATTCAGTACTTC; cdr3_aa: CASSVEGTENIQYF
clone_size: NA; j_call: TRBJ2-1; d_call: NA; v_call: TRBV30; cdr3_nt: TGTGCCTGGAGTTGGGGGCCATACAATGAGCAGTTCTTC; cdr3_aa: CAWSWGPYNEQFF
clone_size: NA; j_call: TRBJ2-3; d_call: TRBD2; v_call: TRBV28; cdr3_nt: TGTGCCAGCAAATCAGGGAGGGCCCCAGATACGCAGTATTTT; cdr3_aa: CASKSGRAPDTQYF
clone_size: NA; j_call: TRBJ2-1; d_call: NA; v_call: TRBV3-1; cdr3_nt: TGTGCCAGCAGCCAAGATTCGGGGGAGTGGAATGAGCAGTTCTTC; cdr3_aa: CASSQDSGEWNEQFF
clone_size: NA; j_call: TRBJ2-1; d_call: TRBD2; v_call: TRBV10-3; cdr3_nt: TGTGCCATCGGGCGGGAGTATGGCGATGAGCAGTTCTTC; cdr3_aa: CAIGREYGDEQFF
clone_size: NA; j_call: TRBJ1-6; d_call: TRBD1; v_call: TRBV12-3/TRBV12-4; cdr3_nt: TGTGCCAGCAGCCCGTTACAGGGGAGCAAGGCACCCCTCCACTTT; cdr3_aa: CASSPLQGSKAPLHF
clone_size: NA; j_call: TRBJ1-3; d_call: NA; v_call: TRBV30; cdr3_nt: TGTGCCTGCACCGGCTCTGGAAACACCATATATTTT; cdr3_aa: CACTGSGNTIYF
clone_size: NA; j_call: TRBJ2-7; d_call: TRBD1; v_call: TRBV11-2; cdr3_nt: TGTGCCAGCAGCTTAGACAGGGGGTCCCACTTC; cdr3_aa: CASSLDRGSHF
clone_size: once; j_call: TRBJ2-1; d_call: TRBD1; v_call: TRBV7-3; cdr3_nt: TGTGCCAGCAGCCCCGACAGGGAATCTGAGCAGTTCTTC; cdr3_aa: CASSPDRESEQFF
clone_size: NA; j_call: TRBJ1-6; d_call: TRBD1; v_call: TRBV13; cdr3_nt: TGTGCCAGCAGCTCGGGACAGGGTCTCTCACCCCTCCACTTT; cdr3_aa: CASSSGQGLSPLHF
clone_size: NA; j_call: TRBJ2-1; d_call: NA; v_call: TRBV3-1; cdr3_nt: TGTGCCAGCAGCCAATTCCCCGAAGGGGAGCAGTTCTTC; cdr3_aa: CASSQFPEGEQFF
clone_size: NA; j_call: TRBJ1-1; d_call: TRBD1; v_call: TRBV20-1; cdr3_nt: TGCAGTGGAGGACAGGGGGCGACTGAAGCTTTCTTT; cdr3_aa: CSGGQGATEAFF
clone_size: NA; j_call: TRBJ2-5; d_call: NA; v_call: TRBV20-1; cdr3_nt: TGCAGTGCTAGTCTGGGGGGAGTTGGAGAGACCCAGTACTTC; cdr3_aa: CSASLGGVGETQYF
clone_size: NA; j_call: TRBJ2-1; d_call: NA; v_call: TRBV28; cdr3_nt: TGTGCCAGCAGGGGAGGAGGGCCCTACAATGAGCAGTTCTTC; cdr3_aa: CASRGGGPYNEQFF
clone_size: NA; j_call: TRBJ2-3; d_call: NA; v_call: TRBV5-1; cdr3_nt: TGCGCCGCGGGAAGTCCGAGCACAGATACGCAGTATTTT; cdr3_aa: CAAGSPSTDTQYF
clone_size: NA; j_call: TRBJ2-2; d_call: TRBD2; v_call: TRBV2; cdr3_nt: TGTGCCAGCAGTGACCTAGCGGGGGCCACCGGGGAGCTGTTTTTT; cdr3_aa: CASSDLAGATGELFF
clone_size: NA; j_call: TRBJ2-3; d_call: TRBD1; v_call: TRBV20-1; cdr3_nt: TGCAGTGCTAGAGAGCAGGGGGCTAACACAGATACGCAGTATTTT; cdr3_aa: CSAREQGANTDTQYF
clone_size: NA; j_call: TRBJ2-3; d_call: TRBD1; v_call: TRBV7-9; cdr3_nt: TGTGCCAGCAGCTTTCGACAGGGGAGATCCGATACGCAGTATTTT; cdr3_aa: CASSFRQGRSDTQYF
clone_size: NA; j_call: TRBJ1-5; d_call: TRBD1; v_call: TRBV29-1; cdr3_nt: TGCAGCGTCGGGGCCACAGGGGATAGCAATCAGCCCCAGCATTTT; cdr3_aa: CSVGATGDSNQPQHF
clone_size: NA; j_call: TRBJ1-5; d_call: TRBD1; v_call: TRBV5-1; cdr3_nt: TGCGCCAGCCATTTTGGGACAGACAATCAGCCCCAGCATTTT; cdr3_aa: CASHFGTDNQPQHF
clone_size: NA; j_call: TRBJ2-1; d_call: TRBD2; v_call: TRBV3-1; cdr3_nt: TGTGCCAGCATGAGACTAGCGGGAGAGACTGAGCAGTTCTTC; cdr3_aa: CASMRLAGETEQFF
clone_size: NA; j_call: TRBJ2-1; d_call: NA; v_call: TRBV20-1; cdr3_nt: TGCAGTGCCTTGCTTCCGGGCTACAATGAGCAGTTCTTC; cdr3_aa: CSALLPGYNEQFF
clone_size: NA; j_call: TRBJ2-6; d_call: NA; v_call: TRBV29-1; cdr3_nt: TGCAGCGTTCCGGAGATGGCTGGGGCCAACGTCCTGACTTTC; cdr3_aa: CSVPEMAGANVLTF
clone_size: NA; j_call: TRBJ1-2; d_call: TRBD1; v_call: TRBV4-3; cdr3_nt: TGCGCCAGCAGCCCCAAGATTGGGGACAGGGGTGGGGGCTATGGCTACACCTTC; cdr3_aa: CASSPKIGDRGGGYGYTF
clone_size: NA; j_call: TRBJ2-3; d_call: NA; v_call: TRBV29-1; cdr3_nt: TGCAGCGTGGTCCGGGACACATCAGATACGCAGTATTTT; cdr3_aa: CSVVRDTSDTQYF
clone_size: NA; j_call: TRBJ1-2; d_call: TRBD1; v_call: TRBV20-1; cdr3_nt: TGCAGTGCTTACCGGGACAGGGCAGGCTACACCTTC; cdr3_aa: CSAYRDRAGYTF
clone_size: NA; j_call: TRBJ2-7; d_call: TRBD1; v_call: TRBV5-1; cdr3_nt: TGCGCCAGCAGCGTAACCGGGACAGGGTCCTACGAGCAGTACTTC; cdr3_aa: CASSVTGTGSYEQYF
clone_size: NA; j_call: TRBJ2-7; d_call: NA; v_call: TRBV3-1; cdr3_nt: TGTGCCAGCAGCCAAGTGTCGGTTGCAGGCGAGCAGTACTTC; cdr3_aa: CASSQVSVAGEQYF
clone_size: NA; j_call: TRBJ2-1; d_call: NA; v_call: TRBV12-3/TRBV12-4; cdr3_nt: TGTGCCAGCAGTTTCACGTTCACCCGATACAATGAGCAGTTCTTC; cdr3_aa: CASSFTFTRYNEQFF
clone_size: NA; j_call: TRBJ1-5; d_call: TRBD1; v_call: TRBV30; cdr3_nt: TGTGCCTGGAGTATACAGGGGCTAAGCAATCAGCCCCAGCATTTT; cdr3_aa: CAWSIQGLSNQPQHF
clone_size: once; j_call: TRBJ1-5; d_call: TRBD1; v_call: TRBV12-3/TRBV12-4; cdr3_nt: TGTGCCAGCAGTCGTCAGGGGGCAGGTCAGCCCCAGCATTTT; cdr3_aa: CASSRQGAGQPQHF
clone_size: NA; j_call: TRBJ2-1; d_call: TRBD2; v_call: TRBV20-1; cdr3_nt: TGCAGTGCTAGAGATAGCCTAGCGGAGAGACTCTCCTACAATGAGCAGTTCTTC; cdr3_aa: CSARDSLAERLSYNEQFF
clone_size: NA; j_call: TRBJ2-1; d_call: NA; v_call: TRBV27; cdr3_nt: TGTGCCAGCAGTTCCCCTGCTAGGGCAGGGAGGTACAATGAGCAGTTCTTC; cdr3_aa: CASSSPARAGRYNEQFF
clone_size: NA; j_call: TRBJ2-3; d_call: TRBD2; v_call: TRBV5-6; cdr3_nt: TGTGCCACCTCCGGACTAGCGGGGAGCACAGATACGCAGTATTTT; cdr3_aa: CATSGLAGSTDTQYF
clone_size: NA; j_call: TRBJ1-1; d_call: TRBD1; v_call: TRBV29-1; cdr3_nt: TGCAGCGTCGGGACAGGGAAGAACACTGAAGCTTTCTTT; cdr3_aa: CSVGTGKNTEAFF
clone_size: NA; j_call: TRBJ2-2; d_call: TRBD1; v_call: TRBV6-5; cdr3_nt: TGTGCCAGCAGTTACGGTGACAGGGCCGACGGGGAGCTGTTTTTT; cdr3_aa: CASSYGDRADGELFF
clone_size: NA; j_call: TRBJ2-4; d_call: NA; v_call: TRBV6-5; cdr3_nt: TGTGCCAGCAGTTACAGGGGGTACATTCAGTACTTC; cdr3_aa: CASSYRGYIQYF
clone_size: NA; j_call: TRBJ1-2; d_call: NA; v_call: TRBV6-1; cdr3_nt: TGTGCCAGCAGTGAAGCGCTTCGGGGACGGCACTATGGCTACACCTTC; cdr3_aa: CASSEALRGRHYGYTF
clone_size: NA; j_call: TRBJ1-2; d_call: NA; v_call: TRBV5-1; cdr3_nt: TGCGCCAGCAGCTTGGACGTGGGAGATGGCTACACCTTC; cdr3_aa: CASSLDVGDGYTF
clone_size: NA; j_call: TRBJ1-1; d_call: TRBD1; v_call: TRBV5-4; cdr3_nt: TGTGCCAGCAGCACCGGGACAGGGGGCTTCGCTGAAGCTTTCTTT; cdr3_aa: CASSTGTGGFAEAFF
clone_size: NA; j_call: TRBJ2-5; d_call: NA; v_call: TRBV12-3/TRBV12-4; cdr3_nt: TGTGCCAGCAGCGATCTAAGGGAGACCCAGTACTTC; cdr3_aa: CASSDLRETQYF
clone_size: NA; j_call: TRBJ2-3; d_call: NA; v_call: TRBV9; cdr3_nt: TGTGCCAGCAGCGTCCGGGAGGGGGCCACAGATACGCAGTATTTT; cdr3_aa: CASSVREGATDTQYF
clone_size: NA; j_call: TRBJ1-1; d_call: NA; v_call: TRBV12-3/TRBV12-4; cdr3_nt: TGTGCCAGCAGTTTGAGAGGACAGATAAACACTGAAGCTTTCTTT; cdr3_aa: CASSLRGQINTEAFF
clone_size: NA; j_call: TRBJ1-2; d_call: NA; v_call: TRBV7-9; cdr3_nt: TGTGCCATCTCGAGCTATGCCGGCTACACCTTC; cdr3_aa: CAISSYAGYTF
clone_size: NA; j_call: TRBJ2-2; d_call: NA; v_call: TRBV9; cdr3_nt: TGTGCCAGCAGCGCTACAGGGACCGGGGAGCTGTTTTTT; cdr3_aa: CASSATGTGELFF
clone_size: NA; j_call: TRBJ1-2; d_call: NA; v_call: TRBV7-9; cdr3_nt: TGTGCCAGCAGCTTGGGGACTGCCGAGGGCTATGGCTACACCTTC; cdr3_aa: CASSLGTAEGYGYTF
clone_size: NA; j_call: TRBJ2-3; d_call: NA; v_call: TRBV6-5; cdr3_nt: TGTGCCAGCAGCCCAGTCGGACTATCCACAGATACGCAGTATTTT; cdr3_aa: CASSPVGLSTDTQYF
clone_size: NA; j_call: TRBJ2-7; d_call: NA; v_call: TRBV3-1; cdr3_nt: TGTGCCAGCAGCCAAGCAGGGAACGAGCAGTACTTC; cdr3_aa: CASSQAGNEQYF
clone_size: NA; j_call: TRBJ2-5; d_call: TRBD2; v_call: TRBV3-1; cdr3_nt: TGTGCCAGCAGCCAGCCCGGGACTAGCGGTCAAGAGACCCAGTACTTC; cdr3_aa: CASSQPGTSGQETQYF